Below, one T cell receptor (beta chain) is given with its context. Its antigen is still unknown. This record comes from a study of response to subunit inactivated influenza vaccine. CDR1 and CDR2 from the germline V gene are SEHNR and FQNEAQ (reference sequence). The CDR3 has 14 residues. Trimming at V came to 1 base and at J to 10 bases, leaving 4 bases not matched to a gene. TCRdb used MiXCR to reprocess the RT-PCR reads, holding one entry per CDR3 protein. In the table there are around 190,000 distinct CDR3 sequences, about 15% of which are singletons. Study-wide results and limits: Authors proposed each seasonal influenza vaccination draws in few new T cells.

Sequenced material: CD8+ T cells sorted from PBMCs, taken approximately 5 days after vaccination. The chain is built from TRBV7-9 and TRBJ2-1, with TRBD2 matching over 10 bases. The TCR originated in a man aged 50 to 60 who received an inactivated influenza vaccine. The CDR3 sequence: CASSLGLAGVEQFF. The CDR3 region has the DNA TGTGCCAGCAGCTTAGGGCTAGCGGGAGTAGAGCAGTTCTTC.